This T cell receptor beta chain was identified during a study of tumor and adjacent non-tumor tissue in lung cancer. Worth noting for this clonotype: What it binds is not known. The junction departs from germline at one end; a sequencing error may be responsible.

The library came from three nested PCR rounds adapted from ARM-PCR protocols. MiXCR was run by TCRdb on the multiplex PCR reads, yielding one entry per CDR3 protein. The sample includes 120,000 to 150,000 distinct CDR3 sequences, approximately 64% of them seen just once. No cell sorting was done before RNA was extracted from the tissue. General observations from the study: Top 100 clones took a larger repertoire share in normal lung.

This CDR3 spans 19 amino acids. CDR1 and CDR2 from the germline V gene are DFQATT and SNEGSKA (reference sequence). Sequencing input: lung tumor tissue. The receptor was derived from a man between 60 and 70 years old with small cell lung cancer. The chain employs TRBV20-1 and TRBJ2-3; 10 nucleotides match TRBD2. CDR3 nucleotide sequence: TGCAGTACTAGAGTGGCTAGCGGGAGTCTTCCGATCCCCCCGGGTACGCAGTATTTT. This sequence encodes CSTRVASGSLPIPPGTQYF.